This is a list of T cell receptor beta chains from one sample in a study of control samples from healthy donors and cancer patients. Sequenced by immunoSEQ multiplex PCR; TCRdb stores in-frame clones only, minus some. This repertoire comprises around 190,000 clones; its ten largest clones make up around 2%. Sequenced sample: blood. These receptor sequences come from a woman in her 30s in good health. Each CDR3 is given with its conserved first and last residue.

J | V | CDR3
TRBJ2-5 | TRBV29-1 | CSVDQPGKQETQYF
TRBJ2-7 | TRBV7-2 | CASSLAISGQTYEQYF
TRBJ1-2 | TRBV2 | CASSDRASDQIYGYTF
TRBJ1-5 | TRBV7-8 | CASSLINQPQHF
TRBJ1-6 | TRBV27 | CASSLKGPIQRSSYNSPLHF
TRBJ2-7 | TRBV5-1 | CASSFEDDPYEQYF
TRBJ1-3 | TRBV6-6 | CASKFDPASGNTIYF
TRBJ1-5 | TRBV6-5 | CASKDRKGGNQPQHF
TRBJ2-7 | TRBV18 | CASSPDRGAEQYF
TRBJ2-3 | TRBV3-1/TRBV3-2 | CASSRIPGGPTDTQYF
TRBJ2-2 | TRBV7-9 | CASSGQGTGELFF